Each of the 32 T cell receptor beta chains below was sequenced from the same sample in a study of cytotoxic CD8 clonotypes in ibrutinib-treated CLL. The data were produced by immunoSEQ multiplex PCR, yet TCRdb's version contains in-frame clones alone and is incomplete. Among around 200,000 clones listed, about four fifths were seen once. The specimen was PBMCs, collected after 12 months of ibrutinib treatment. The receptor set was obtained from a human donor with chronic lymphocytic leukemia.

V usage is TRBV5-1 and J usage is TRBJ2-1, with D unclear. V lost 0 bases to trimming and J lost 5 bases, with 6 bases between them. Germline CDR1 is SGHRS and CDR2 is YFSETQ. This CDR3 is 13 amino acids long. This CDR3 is CASSLEPDNEQFF. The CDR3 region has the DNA TGCGCCAGCAGCTTGGAGCCAGACAATGAGCAGTTCTTC. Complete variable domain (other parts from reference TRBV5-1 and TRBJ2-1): KAGVTQTPRYLIKTRGQQVTLSCSPISGHRSVSWYQQTPGQGLQFLFEYFSETQRNKGNFPGRFSGRQFSNSRSEMNVSTLELGDSALYLCASSLEPDNEQFFGPGTRLTVL.

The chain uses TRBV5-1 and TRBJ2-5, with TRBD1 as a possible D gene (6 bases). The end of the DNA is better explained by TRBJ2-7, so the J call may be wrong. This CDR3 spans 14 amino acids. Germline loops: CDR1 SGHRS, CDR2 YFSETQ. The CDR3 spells CASSSRDTSYEQYF. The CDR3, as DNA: TGCGCCAGCAGCTCCCGGGACACCTCCTACGAGCAGTACTTC.

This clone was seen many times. The CDR3 coding sequence is TGTGCCAGCAGCCTACTCGACCCCGGGGAGCTGTTTTTT. It specifies CASSLLDPGELFF. The rearrangement links TRBV9 to TRBJ2-2; D is undetermined. This CDR3 has 13 residues. The germline gives CDR1 SGDLS, CDR2 YYNGEE. V was shortened by 4 bases and J by 6 bases, with 10 bases between the two germline ends. Full variable domain (outside the CDR3, taken from reference TRBV9 and TRBJ2-2): DSGVTQTPKHLITATGQRVTLRCSPRSGDLSVYWYQQSLDQGLQFLIQYYNGEERAKGNILERFSAQQFPDLHSELNLSSLELGDSALYFCASSLLDPGELFFGEGSRLTVL.

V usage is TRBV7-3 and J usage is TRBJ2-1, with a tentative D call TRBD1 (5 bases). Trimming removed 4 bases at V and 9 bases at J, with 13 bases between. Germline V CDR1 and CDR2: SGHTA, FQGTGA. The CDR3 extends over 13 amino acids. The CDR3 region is CASSSAQAGEQFF. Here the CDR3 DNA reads TGTGCCAGCAGCTCAGCACAGGCAGGTGAGCAGTTCTTC.

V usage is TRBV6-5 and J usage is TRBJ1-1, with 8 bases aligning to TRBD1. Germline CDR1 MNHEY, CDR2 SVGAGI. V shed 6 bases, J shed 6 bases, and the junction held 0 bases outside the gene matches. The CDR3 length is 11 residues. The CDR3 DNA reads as TGTGCCAGCAGGACAGGGGCTGAAGCTTTCTTT. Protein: CASRTGAEAFF.

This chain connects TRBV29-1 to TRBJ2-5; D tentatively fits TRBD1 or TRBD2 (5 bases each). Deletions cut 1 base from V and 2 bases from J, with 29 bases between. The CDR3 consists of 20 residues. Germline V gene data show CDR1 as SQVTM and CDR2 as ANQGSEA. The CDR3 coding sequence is TGCAGCGTTGAAGGTATTCCTTGGAAGGGAACCTGGGGGTTTCAAGAGACCCAGTACTTC. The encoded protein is CSVEGIPWKGTWGFQETQYF. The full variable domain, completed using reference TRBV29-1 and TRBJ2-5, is SAVISQKPSRDICQRGTSLTIQCQVDSQVTMMFWYRQQPGQSLTLIATANQGSEATYESGFVIDKFPISRPNLTFSTLTVSNMSPEDSSIYLCSVEGIPWKGTWGFQETQYFGPGTRLLVL.

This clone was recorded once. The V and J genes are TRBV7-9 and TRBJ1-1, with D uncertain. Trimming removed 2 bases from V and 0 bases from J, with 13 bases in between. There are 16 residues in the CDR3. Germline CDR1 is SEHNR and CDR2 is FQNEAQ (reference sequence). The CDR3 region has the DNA TGTGCCAGCAGCTTATTATGGACTGAGATGAACACTGAAGCTTTCTTT. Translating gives CASSLLWTEMNTEAFF.

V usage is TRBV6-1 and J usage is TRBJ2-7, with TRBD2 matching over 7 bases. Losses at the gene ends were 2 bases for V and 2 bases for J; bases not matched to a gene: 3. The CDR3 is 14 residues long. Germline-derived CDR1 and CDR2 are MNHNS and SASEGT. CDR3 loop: CASSEWEGTYEQYF. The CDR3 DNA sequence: TGTGCCAGCAGTGAATGGGAGGGGACCTACGAGCAGTACTTC.

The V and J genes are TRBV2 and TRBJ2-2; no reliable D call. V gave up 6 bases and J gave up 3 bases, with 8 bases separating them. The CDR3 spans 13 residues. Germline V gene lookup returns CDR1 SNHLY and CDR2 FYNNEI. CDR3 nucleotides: TGTGCCAGCAGCGGATCGTACACCGGGGAGCTGTTTTTT. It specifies CASSGSYTGELFF.

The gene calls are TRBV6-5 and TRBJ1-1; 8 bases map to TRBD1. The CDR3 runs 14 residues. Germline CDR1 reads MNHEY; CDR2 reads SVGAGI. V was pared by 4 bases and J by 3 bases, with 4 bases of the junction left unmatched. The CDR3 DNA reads TGTGCCAGCAGTTTCGGACAGGGTTACACTGAAGCTTTCTTT. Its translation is CASSFGQGYTEAFF.

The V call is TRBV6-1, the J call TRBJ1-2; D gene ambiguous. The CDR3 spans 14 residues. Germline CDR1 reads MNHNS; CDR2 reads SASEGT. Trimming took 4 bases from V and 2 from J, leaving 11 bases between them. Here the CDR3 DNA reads TGTGCCAGCAGTGGAGGGCCGGGGAACTATGGCTACACCTTC. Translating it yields CASSGGPGNYGYTF.

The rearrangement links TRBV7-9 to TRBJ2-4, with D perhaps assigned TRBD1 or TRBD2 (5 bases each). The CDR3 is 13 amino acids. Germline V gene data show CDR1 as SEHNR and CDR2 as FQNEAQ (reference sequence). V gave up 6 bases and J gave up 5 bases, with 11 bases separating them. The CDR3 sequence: CASRGVGENIQYF. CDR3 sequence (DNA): TGTGCCAGCAGGGGAGTAGGGGAAAACATTCAGTACTTC.

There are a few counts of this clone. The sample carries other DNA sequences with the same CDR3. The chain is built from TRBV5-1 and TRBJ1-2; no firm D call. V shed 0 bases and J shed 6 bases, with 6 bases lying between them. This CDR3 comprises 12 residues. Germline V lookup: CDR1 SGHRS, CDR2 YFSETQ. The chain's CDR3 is CASSLGRDGYTF. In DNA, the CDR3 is TGCGCCAGCAGCTTGGGACGAGATGGCTACACCTTC.

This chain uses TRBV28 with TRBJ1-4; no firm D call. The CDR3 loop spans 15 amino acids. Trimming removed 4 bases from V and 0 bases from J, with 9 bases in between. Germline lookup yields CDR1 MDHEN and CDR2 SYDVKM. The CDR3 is CASSSRYATNEKLFF. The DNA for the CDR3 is TGTGCCAGCAGTTCCAGATATGCAACTAATGAAAAACTGTTTTTT.

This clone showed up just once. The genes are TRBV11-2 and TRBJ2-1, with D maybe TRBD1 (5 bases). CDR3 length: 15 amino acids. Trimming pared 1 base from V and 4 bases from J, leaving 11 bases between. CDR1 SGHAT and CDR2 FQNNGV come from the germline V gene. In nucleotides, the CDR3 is TGTGCCAGCAGCTTAGTCGACAGCTCTTACAATGAGCAGTTCTTC. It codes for CASSLVDSSYNEQFF.

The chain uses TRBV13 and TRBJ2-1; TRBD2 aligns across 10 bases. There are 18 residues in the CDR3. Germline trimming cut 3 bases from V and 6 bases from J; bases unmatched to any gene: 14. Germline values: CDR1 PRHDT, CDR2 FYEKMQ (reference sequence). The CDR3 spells CASSFPGPLAGGFNEQFF. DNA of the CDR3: TGTGCCAGCAGCTTCCCAGGCCCTTTAGCGGGAGGATTCAATGAGCAGTTCTTC.

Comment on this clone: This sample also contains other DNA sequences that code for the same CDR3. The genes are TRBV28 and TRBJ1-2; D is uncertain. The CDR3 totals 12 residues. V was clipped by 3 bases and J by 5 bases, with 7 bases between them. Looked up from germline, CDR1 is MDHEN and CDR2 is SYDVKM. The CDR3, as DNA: TGTGCCAGCAGTTTGACGGCTTATGGCTACACCTTC. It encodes CASSLTAYGYTF.

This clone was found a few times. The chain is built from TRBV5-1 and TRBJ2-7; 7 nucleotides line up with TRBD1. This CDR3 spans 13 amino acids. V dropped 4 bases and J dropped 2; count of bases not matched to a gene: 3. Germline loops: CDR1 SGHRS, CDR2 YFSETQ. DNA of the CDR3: TGCGCCAGCAGCCCAGGGACAGCCTACGAGCAGTACTTC. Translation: CASSPGTAYEQYF.

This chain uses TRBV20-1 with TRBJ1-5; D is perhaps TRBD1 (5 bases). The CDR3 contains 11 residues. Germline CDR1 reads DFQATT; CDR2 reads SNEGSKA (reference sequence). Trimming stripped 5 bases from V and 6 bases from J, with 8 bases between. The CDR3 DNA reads TGCAGTGCTGCCGGGGGTCAGCCCCAGCATTTT. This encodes CSAAGGQPQHF.

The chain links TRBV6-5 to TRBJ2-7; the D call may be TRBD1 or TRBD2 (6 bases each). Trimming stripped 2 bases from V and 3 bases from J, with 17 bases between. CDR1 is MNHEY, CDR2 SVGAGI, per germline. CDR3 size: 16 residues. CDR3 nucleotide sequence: TGTGCCAGCAGTTACGGAATTGCACAGGGAGGCTACGAGCAGTACTTC. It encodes CASSYGIAQGGYEQYF.

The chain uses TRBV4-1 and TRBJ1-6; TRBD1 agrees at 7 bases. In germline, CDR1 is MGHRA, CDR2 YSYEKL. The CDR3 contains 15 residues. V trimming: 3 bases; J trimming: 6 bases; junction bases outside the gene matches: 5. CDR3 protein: CASSQRQGFNSPLHF. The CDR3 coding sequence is TGCGCCAGCAGCCAGAGACAGGGTTTTAATTCACCCCTCCACTTT.

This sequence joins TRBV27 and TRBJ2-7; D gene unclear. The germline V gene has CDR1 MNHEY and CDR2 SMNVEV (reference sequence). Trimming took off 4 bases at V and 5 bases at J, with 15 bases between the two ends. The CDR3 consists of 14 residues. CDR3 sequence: CASSYSLNPHEQYF. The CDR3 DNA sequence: TGTGCCAGCAGTTATAGCTTAAACCCCCACGAGCAGTACTTC.

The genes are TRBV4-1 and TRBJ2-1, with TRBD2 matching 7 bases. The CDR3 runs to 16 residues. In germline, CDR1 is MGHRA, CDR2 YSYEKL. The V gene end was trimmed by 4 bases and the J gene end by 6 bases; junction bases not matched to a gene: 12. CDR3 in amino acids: CASSLQRTGGANEQFF. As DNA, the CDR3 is TGCGCCAGCAGCCTTCAAAGGACGGGGGGTGCCAATGAGCAGTTCTTC.

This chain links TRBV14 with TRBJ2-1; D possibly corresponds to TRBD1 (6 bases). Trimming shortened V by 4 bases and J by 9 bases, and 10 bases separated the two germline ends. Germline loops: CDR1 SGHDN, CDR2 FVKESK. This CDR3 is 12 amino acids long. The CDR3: CASSLGTSEQFF. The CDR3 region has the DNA TGTGCCAGCAGCCTAGGGACAAGTGAGCAGTTCTTC. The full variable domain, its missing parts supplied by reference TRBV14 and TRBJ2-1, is EAGVTQFPSHSVIEKGQTVTLRCDPISGHDNLYWYRRVMGKEIKFLLHFVKESKQDESGMPNNRFLAERTGGTYSTLKVQPAELEDSGVYFCASSLGTSEQFFGPGTRLTVL.

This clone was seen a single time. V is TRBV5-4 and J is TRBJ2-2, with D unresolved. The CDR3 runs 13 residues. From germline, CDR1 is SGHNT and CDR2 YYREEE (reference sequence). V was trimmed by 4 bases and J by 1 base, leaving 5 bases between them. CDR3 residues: CASSLQNTGELFF. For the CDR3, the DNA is TGTGCCAGCAGCCTCCAGAACACCGGGGAGCTGTTTTTT.

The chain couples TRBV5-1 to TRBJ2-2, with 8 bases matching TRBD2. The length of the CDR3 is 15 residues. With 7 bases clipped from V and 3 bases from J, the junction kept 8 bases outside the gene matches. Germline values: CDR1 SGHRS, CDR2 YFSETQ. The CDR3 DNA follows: TGCGCCAGCCAACCGGGGGGGTTGGACACCGGGGAGCTGTTTTTT. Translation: CASQPGGLDTGELFF.

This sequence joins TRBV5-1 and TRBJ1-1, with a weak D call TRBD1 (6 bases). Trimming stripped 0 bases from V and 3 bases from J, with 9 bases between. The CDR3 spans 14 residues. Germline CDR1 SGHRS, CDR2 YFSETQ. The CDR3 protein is CASSLDRVDTEAFF. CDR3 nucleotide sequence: TGCGCCAGCAGCTTGGACAGGGTGGACACTGAAGCTTTCTTT.

This chain's CDR3 is CASSLGTSPGYEQYF. The CDR3 nucleotides read TGTGCCAGCAGCTTAGGGACTAGTCCCGGTTACGAGCAGTACTTC. V usage is TRBV5-6 and J usage is TRBJ2-7, with 8 bases fitting TRBD2. After removal of 2 bases from V and 4 bases from J, the junction contained 8 bases not matched to a gene. This CDR3 is 15 amino acids long. Germline loops: CDR1 SGHDT, CDR2 YYEEEE. The full variable domain, rest sourced from reference TRBV5-6 and TRBJ2-7, is DAGVTQSPTHLIKTRGQQVTLRCSPKSGHDTVSWYQQALGQGPQFIFQYYEEEERQRGNFPDRFSGHQFPNYSSELNVNALLLGDSALYLCASSLGTSPGYEQYFGPGTRLTVT.

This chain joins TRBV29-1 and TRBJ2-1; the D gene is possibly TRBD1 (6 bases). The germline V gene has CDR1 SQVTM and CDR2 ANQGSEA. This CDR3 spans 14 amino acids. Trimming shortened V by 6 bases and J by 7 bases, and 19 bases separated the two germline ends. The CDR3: CSVMNWTAINEQFF. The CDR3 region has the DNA TGCAGCGTCATGAACTGGACAGCAATAAATGAGCAGTTCTTC.

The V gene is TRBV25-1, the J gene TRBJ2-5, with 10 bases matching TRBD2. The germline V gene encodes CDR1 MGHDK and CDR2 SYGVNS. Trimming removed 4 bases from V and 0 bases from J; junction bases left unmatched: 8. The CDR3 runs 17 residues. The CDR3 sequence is CASSGTGSGRNQETQYF. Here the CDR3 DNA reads TGTGCCAGCAGTGGGACGGGTAGCGGGAGGAACCAAGAGACCCAGTACTTC.

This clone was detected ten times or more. Written as DNA, the CDR3 is TGTGCCAGCAGTGAAGCTAGCGGGAGCCCAGATACGCAGTATTTT. Its translation is CASSEASGSPDTQYF. This chain uses TRBV6-1 with TRBJ2-3; 9 bases match TRBD2. The length of the CDR3 is 15 residues. Germline-derived CDR1 and CDR2 are MNHNS and SASEGT. V dropped 0 bases and J dropped 4; count of bases not matched to a gene: 2.

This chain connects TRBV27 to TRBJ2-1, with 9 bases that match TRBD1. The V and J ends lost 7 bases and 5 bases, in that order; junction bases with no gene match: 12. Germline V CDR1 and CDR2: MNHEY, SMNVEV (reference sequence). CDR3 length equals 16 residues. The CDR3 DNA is TGTGCCAGCACCTTCTTGGGACAGGGTCGGGACAATGAGCAGTTCTTC. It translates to CASTFLGQGRDNEQFF.